A selection of T cell receptor beta chains follows, all from one sample in a study of Graves' ophthalmopathy and Graves' hyperthyroidism. TCRdb fed the multiplex PCR reads into MiXCR, producing one record per CDR3 protein. Counted here are roughly 610,000 distinct CDR3 sequences, 22% occurring once; the ten biggest clones make up about 6.6%. The specimen was peripheral blood. These receptors all come from a woman younger than 30 with stable Graves' hyperthyroidism. Some clones in this sample may be carry-over from other donors' samples. Each CDR3 is given with its conserved first and last residue.

cdr3_length,j_call,v_call,cdr3_aa
14,TRBJ2-7,TRBV6-1,CASSKDRGGYEQYF
16,TRBJ1-6,TRBV28,CASSLFDRGGSSPLHF
13,TRBJ1-1,TRBV6-5,CASSYGENTEAFF
14,TRBJ1-2,TRBV4-2,CASSQDWGPGGYTF
14,TRBJ2-7,TRBV2,CASRGEGEVYEQYF
16,TRBJ1-1,TRBV6-5,CASSYLGARSNTEAFF
14,TRBJ2-7,TRBV28,CASRGQALSYEQYF
17,TRBJ2-5,TRBV6-1,CASSGPTGRRSGETQYF
15,TRBJ2-2,TRBV30,CAWSPPGLVTGELFF
16,TRBJ1-1,TRBV6-4,CASSALRDRGNTEAFF